The sequence of this T cell receptor beta chain was determined in a study of technical replicates of blood from several donors. Profiled with immunoSEQ multiplex PCR; TCRdb holds only in-frame clones, not every one. This table has about 70,000 clones, approximately 94% appearing once. The CDR3 totals 15 residues. Germline V CDR1 and CDR2: SGHKS, YYEKEE (reference sequence). V gave up 1 base and J gave up 1 base, with 11 bases separating them. The gene calls are TRBV5-5 and TRBJ1-1, with D perhaps matching TRBD1 (5 bases). Material: T cells isolated from PBMCs. This TCR came from a human donor in good health. CDR3 DNA: TGTGCCAGCAGCTTGTGGAGGGGACGGAACACTGAAGCTTTCTTT. It translates to CASSLWRGRNTEAFF. Complete variable domain (other parts from reference TRBV5-5 and TRBJ1-1): DAGVTQSPTHLIKTRGQQVTLRCSPISGHKSVSWYQQVLGQGPQFIFQYYEKEERGRGNFPDRFSARQFPNYSSELNVNALLLGDSALYLCASSLWRGRNTEAFFGQGTRLTVV.